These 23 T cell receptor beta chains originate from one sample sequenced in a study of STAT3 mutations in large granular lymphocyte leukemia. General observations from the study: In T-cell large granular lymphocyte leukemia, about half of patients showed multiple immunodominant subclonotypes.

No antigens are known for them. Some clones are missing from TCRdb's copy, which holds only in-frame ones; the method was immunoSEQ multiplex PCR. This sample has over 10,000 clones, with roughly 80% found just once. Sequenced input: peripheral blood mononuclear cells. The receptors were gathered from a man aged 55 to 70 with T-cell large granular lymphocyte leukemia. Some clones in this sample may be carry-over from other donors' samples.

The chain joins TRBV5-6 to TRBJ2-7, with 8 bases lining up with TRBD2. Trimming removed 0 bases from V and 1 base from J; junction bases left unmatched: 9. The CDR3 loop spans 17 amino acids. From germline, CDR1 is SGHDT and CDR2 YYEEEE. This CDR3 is CASSLGKRGRGSYEQYF. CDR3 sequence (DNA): TGTGCCAGCAGCTTGGGGAAGCGGGGGAGGGGGTCCTACGAGCAGTACTTC.

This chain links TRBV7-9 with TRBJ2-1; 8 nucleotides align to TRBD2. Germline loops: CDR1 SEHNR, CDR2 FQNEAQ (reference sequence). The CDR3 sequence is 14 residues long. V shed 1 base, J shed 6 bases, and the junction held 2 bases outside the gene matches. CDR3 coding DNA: TGTGCCAGCAGCTTAGAAGGACTAGCCAATGAGCAGTTCTTC. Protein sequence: CASSLEGLANEQFF.

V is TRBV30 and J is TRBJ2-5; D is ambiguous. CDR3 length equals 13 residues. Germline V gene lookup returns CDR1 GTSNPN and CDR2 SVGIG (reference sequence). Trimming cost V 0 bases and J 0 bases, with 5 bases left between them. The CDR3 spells CAWSVSYQETQYF. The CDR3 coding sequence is TGTGCCTGGAGTGTATCGTACCAAGAGACCCAGTACTTC.

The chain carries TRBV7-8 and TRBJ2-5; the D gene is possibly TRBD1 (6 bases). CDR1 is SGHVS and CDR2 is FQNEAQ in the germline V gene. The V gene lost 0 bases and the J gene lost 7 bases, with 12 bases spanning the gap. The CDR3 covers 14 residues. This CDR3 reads CASSLAGADGTQYF. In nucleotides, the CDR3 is TGTGCCAGCAGCTTAGCGGGGGCAGACGGGACCCAGTACTTC.

The CDR3 sequence: CASSLAQGWDYTF. For the CDR3, the DNA is TGTGCCAGCAGCTTAGCACAGGGGTGGGACTACACCTTC. The V call is TRBV7-9, the J call TRBJ1-2, with TRBD1 identical over 7 bases. The V gene's germline CDR1 is SEHNR and CDR2 FQNEAQ (reference sequence). This CDR3 contains 13 residues. Trimming removed 0 bases from V and 10 bases from J; junction bases left unmatched: 5. The entire variable domain, with the rest obtained from reference TRBV7-9 and TRBJ1-2, is as follows: DTGVSQNPRHKITKRGQNVTFRCDPISEHNRLYWYRQTLGQGPEFLTYFQNEAQLEKSRLLSDRFSAERPKGSFSTLEIQRTEQGDSAMYLCASSLAQGWDYTFGSGTRLTVV.

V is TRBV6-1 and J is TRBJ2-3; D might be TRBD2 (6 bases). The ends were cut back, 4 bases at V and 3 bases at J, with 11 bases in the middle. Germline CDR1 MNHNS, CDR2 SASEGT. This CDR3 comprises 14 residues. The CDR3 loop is CASSGLGGTDTQYF. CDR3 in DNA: TGTGCCAGCAGTGGGCTTGGGGGGACAGATACGCAGTATTTT.

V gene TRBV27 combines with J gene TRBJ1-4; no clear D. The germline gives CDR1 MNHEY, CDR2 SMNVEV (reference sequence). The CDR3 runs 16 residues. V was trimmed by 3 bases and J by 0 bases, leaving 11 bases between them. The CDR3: CASSFMGGATNEKLFF. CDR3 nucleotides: TGTGCCAGCAGTTTCATGGGTGGGGCAACTAATGAAAAACTGTTTTTT. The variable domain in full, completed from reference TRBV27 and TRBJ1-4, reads EAQVTQNPRYLITVTGKKLTVTCSQNMNHEYMSWYRQDPGLGLRQIYYSMNVEVTDKGDVPEGYKVSRKEKRNFPLILESPSPNQTSLYFCASSFMGGATNEKLFFGSGTQLSVL.

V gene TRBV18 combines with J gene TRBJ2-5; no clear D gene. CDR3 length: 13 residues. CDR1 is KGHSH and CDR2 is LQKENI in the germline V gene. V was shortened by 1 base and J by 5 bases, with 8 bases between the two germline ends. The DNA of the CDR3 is TGTGCCAGCTCACCACGGTTGGGGGAGACCCAGTACTTC. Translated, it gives CASSPRLGETQYF.

Written as DNA, the CDR3 is TGTGCCAGCTCATTTTCCGGGGCTAATCAGCCCCAGCATTTT. Protein product: CASSFSGANQPQHF. The V call is TRBV18, the J call TRBJ1-5; perhaps TRBD1 as D (5 bases). V dropped 5 bases and J dropped 4 bases, with 12 bases sitting between them. This CDR3 spans 14 amino acids. Germline CDR1 KGHSH, CDR2 LQKENI.

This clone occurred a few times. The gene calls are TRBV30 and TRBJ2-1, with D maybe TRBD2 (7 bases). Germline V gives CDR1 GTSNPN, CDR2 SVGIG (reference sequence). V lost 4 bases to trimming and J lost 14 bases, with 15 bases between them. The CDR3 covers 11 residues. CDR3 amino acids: CAWKRGEGEFF. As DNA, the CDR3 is TGTGCCTGGAAACGGGGGGAGGGGGAGTTCTTC.

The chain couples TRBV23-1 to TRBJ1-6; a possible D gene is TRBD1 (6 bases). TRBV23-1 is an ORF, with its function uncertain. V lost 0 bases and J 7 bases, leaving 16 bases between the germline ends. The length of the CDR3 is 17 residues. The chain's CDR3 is CASSQSPRGGQNSPLHF. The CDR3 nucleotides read TGCGCCAGCAGTCAATCGCCACGGGGGGGGCAGAATTCACCCCTCCACTTT.

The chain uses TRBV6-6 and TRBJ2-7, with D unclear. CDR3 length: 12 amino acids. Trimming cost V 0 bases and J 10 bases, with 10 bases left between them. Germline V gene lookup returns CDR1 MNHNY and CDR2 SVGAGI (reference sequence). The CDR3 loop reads CASSYSMAAQYF. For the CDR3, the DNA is TGTGCCAGCAGTTACTCGATGGCAGCACAGTACTTC.

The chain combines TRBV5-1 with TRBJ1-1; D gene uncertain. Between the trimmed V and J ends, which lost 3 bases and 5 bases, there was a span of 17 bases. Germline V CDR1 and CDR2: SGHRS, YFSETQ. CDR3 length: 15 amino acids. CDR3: CASSSQLAGSTEAFF. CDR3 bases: TGCGCCAGCAGCTCCCAATTGGCGGGGTCTACTGAAGCTTTCTTT.

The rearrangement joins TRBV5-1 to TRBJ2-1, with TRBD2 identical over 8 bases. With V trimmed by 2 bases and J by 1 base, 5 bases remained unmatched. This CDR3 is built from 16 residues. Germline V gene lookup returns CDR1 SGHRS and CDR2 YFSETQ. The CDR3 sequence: CASSFIAGTSYNEQFF. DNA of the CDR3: TGCGCCAGCAGCTTTATAGCGGGAACGTCCTACAATGAGCAGTTCTTC. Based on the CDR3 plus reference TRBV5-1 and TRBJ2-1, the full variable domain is KAGVTQTPRYLIKTRGQQVTLSCSPISGHRSVSWYQQTPGQGLQFLFEYFSETQRNKGNFPGRFSGRQFSNSRSEMNVSTLELGDSALYLCASSFIAGTSYNEQFFGPGTRLTVL.

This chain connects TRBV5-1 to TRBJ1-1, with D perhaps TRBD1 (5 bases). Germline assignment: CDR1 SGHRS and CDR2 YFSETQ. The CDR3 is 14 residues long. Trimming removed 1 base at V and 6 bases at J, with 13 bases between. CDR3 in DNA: TGCGCCAGCAGCTTGTTCGAGGGGAGTGCTGAAGCTTTCTTT. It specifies CASSLFEGSAEAFF.

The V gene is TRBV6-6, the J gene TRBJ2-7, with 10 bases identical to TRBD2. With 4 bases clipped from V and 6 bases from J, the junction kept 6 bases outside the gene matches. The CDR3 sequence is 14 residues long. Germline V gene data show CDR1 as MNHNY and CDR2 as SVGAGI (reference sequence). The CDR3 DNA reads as TGTGCCAGCAGTTTCGGGACTAGCGACCCCGAGCAGTACTTC. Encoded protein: CASSFGTSDPEQYF.

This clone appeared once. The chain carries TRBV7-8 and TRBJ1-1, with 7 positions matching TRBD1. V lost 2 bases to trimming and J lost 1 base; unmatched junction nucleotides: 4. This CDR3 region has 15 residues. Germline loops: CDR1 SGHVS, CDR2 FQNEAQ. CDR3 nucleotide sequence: TGTGCCAGCAGCTTACGGGGACAGTCGAACACTGAAGCTTTCTTT. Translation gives CASSLRGQSNTEAFF.

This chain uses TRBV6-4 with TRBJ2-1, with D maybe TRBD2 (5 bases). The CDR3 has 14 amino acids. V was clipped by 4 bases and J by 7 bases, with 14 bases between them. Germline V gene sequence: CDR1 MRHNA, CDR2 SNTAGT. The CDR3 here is CASSVFLRDNEQFF. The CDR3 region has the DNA TGTGCCAGCAGTGTTTTTCTCCGGGATAATGAGCAGTTCTTC.

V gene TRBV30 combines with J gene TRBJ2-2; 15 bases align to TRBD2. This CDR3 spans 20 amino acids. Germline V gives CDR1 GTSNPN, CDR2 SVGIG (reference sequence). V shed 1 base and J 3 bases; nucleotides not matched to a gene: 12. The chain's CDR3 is CAWSDPGGLAGGPHTGELFF. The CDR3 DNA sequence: TGTGCCTGGAGTGACCCGGGTGGACTAGCGGGAGGGCCCCACACCGGGGAGCTGTTTTTT. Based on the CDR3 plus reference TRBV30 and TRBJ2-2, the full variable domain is SQTIHQWPATLVQPVGSPLSLECTVEGTSNPNLYWYRQAAGRGLQLLFYSVGIGQISSEVPQNLSASRPQDRQFILSSKKLLLSDSGFYLCAWSDPGGLAGGPHTGELFFGEGSRLTVL.

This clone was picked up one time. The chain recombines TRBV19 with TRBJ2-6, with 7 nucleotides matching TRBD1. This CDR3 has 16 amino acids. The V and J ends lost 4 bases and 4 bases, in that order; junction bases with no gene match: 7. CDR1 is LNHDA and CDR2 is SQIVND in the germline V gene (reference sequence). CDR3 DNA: TGTGCCAGTAGTAGACAGGGTTCAGGGGGGGCCAACGTCCTGACTTTC. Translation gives CASSRQGSGGANVLTF. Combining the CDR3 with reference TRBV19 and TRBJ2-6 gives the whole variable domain DGGITQSPKYLFRKEGQNVTLSCEQNLNHDAMYWYRQDPGQGLRLIYYSQIVNDFQKGDIAEGYSVSREKKESFPLTVTSAQKNPTAFYLCASSRQGSGGANVLTFGAGSRLTVL.

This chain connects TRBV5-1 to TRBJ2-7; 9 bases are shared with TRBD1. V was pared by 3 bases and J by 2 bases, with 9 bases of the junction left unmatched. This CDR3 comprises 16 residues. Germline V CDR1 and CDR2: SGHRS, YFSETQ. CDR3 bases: TGCGCCAGCAGCTCTGGGTTCGGACAGGGGACCTACGAGCAGTACTTC. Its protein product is CASSSGFGQGTYEQYF.

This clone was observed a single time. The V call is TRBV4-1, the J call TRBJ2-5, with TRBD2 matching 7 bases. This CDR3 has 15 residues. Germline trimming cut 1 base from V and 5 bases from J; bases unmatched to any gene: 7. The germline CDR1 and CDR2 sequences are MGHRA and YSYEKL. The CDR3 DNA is TGCGCCAGCAGCCAAGCATCGGGGGGAGGGGAGACCCAGTACTTC. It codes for CASSQASGGGETQYF.

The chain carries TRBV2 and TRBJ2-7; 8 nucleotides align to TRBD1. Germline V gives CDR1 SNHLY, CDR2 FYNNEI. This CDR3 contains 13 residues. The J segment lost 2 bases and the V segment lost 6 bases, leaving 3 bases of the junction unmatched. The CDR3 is CASSEQGAYEQYF. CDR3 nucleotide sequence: TGTGCCAGCAGCGAACAGGGGGCCTACGAGCAGTACTTC.